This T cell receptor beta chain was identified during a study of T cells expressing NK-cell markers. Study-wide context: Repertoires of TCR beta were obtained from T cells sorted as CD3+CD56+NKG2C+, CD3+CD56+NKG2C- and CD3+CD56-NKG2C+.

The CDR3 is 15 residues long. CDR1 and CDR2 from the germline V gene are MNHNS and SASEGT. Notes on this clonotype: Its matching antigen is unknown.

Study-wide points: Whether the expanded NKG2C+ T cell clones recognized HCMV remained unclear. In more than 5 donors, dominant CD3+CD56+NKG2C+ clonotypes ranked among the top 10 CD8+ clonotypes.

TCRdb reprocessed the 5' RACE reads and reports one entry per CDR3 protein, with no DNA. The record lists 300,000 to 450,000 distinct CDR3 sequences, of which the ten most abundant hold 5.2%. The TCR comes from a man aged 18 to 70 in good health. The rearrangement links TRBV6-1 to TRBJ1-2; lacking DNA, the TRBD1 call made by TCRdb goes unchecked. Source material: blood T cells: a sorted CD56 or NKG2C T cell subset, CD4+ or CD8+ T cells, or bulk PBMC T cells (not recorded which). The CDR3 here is CASSSPTRVNYGYTF.